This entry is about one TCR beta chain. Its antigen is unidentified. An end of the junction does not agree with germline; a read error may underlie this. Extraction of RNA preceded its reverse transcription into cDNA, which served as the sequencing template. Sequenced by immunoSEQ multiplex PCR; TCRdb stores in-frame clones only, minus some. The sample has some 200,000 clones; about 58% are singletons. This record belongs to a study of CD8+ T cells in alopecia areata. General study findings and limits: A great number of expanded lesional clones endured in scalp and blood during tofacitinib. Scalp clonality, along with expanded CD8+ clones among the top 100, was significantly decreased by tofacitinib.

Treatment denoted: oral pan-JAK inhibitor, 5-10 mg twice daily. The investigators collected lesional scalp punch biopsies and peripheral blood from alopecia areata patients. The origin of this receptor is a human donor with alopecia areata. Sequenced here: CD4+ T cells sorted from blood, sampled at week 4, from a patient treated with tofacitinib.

The DNA for the CDR3 is TGTGCCAGCACCTTAGTTCGGGGAGGTGGCTACACCTTC. This sequence encodes CASTLVRGGGYTF. The rearrangement uses TRBV7-2 and TRBJ1-2; D is uncertain. The V gene's germline CDR1 is SGHTA and CDR2 FQGNSA. The CDR3 is made up of 13 amino acids.